The subject of this entry is one TCR beta chain. Its antigen is currently unknown. For every donor, a draw yielded roughly 10 milliliters of peripheral blood. This CDR3 spans 14 amino acids. V was trimmed by 10 bases and J by 0 bases, leaving 10 bases between them. Germline V gene lookup returns CDR1 ENHRY and CDR2 SYGVKD. This specimen comes from a study of blood T cells in healthy people across ages. Study-level information: T cells yielded about one barcoded beta molecule per two cells through template switching. Notes on the study in general: Those diversity estimates obtained from one million T cells were thought to be underestimates.

Together with a sample-barcoded 5' primer, a J-beta primer mix was included in a second PCR lasting about 7 to 12 cycles. TCRdb reprocessed the 5' RACE reads via MiXCR and lists one record per CDR3 protein. Of 700,000 or so distinct CDR3 sequences listed, about a fifth are singletons. The sample comprised blood. The chain combines TRBV10-3 with TRBJ2-6; the D is unclear. The TCR sequence derives from a man in his 70s in good health. The CDR3 region is CATRDYSGANVLTF. For the CDR3, the DNA is TGTGCCACCAGAGATTACTCTGGGGCCAACGTCCTGACTTTC.